The 32 T cell receptor beta chains in this list originate from one sample, sequenced in a study of radiotherapy plus CTLA-4 blockade in lung cancer. Produced via immunoSEQ multiplex PCR; TCRdb's table is partial and in-frame only. Among 77,000 or so clones, roughly four fifths were seen once, and the ten largest hold over 9%. Sequenced here: peripheral blood, sampled from a patient treated with radiotherapy plus ipilimumab. Receptors were obtained from a human donor with non-small cell lung cancer whose response to radiotherapy plus ipilimumab could not be evaluated.

The chain employs TRBV6-4 and TRBJ2-1; 13 bases match TRBD2. Trimming at V came to 6 bases and at J to 10 bases, leaving 9 bases not matched to a gene. Germline CDR1 is MRHNA and CDR2 is SNTAGT. The CDR3 has 15 residues. CDR3 DNA sequence: TGTGCCAGCAGCTTCGGGACTAGCGGGATAGGGGAGCAGTTCTTC. It is translated as CASSFGTSGIGEQFF.

A few counts support this clone. This chain joins TRBV6-5 and TRBJ2-7, with TRBD1 matching over 9 bases. This CDR3 contains 15 residues. Germline V gives CDR1 MNHEY, CDR2 SVGAGI. The J segment lost 7 bases and the V segment lost 2 bases, leaving 9 bases of the junction unmatched. The CDR3 region is CASSYGGTGRREQYF. CDR3 nucleotide sequence: TGTGCCAGCAGTTACGGAGGGACAGGGAGAAGGGAGCAGTACTTC.

This clone has only one observation. The chain combines TRBV7-9 with TRBJ2-2; 9 bases agree with TRBD1. V lost 5 bases, J lost 6 bases, and 4 bases stayed unmatched. The CDR3 runs 14 residues. CDR1 and CDR2 (germline): SEHNR, FQNEAQ (reference sequence). The CDR3 loop reads CASSQRQGAGELFF. CDR3 nucleotide sequence: TGTGCCAGCAGCCAGCGACAGGGGGCCGGGGAGCTGTTTTTT.

The CDR3 reads CATSRGPGETQYF. CDR3 in DNA: TGTGCCACCAGCAGAGGTCCGGGGGAGACCCAGTACTTC. The rearrangement links TRBV15 to TRBJ2-5, with D perhaps TRBD2 (5 bases). In germline, CDR1 is LNHNV, CDR2 YYDKDF (reference sequence). V lost 1 base and J lost 5, with 8 bases in between. CDR3 length: 13 amino acids.

Regarding this clone: Other DNA sequences of this sample code for an identical CDR3. V gene TRBV9 combines with J gene TRBJ1-4, with D unresolved. This CDR3 has 12 residues. Between the trimmed V and J ends, which lost 3 bases and 5 bases, there was a span of 5 bases. CDR1 and CDR2 (germline): SGDLS, YYNGEE. CDR3 protein: CASSAQNEKLFF. The CDR3 bases are TGTGCCAGCAGCGCACAGAATGAAAAACTGTTTTTT.

This chain uses TRBV7-2 with TRBJ1-2; D may be TRBD1 (6 bases). The CDR3 length is 15 residues. V lost 5 bases and J lost 7, with 20 bases in between. Germline values: CDR1 SGHTA, CDR2 FQGNSA. CDR3 loop: CASSPHPGAVPGYTF. The CDR3 DNA reads TGTGCCAGCAGCCCGCACCCAGGGGCAGTCCCTGGCTACACCTTC.

The chain uses TRBV27 and TRBJ2-2, with D hard to call. The CDR3 is 14 amino acids. Germline CDR1 and CDR2: MNHEY and SMNVEV (reference sequence). Between the trimmed V and J ends, which lost 4 bases and 3 bases, there was a span of 9 bases. The CDR3 sequence is CASSSRTDTGELFF. CDR3 sequence (DNA): TGTGCCAGCAGTTCCCGTACAGACACCGGGGAGCTGTTTTTT.

The V call is TRBV6-1, the J call TRBJ2-5, with TRBD2 matching 9 bases. The V segment lost 3 bases and the J segment 5 bases; nucleotides outside the gene matches: 7. Germline CDR1 is MNHNS and CDR2 is SASEGT. This CDR3 has 15 amino acids. CDR3 sequence (DNA): TGTGCCAGCAGTGAGCGGGCTAGCGGGACGGAGACCCAGTACTTC. Translating gives CASSERASGTETQYF.

The CDR3 nucleotides read TGTGCCAGCAGCACCGGACAGGGTGGGGATGAAAAACTGTTTTTT. Translated, it gives CASSTGQGGDEKLFF. The V and J genes are TRBV7-9 and TRBJ1-4; 8 bases match TRBD1. The J segment lost 6 bases and the V segment lost 5 bases, leaving 8 bases of the junction unmatched. The CDR3 extends over 15 amino acids. Germline V gene data show CDR1 as SEHNR and CDR2 as FQNEAQ (reference sequence).

J is TRBJ1-3 and V is TRBV5-1, with 7 positions matching TRBD1. The trim removed 3 bases at V and 1 base at J, leaving 1 base unmatched. This CDR3 is 14 amino acids long. CDR1 is SGHRS and CDR2 is YFSETQ in the germline V gene. The CDR3 DNA is TGCGCCAGCAGCTCACAGGGGTCTGGAAACACCATATATTTT. It is translated as CASSSQGSGNTIYF. Full variable domain (rest looked up from reference TRBV5-1 and TRBJ1-3): KAGVTQTPRYLIKTRGQQVTLSCSPISGHRSVSWYQQTPGQGLQFLFEYFSETQRNKGNFPGRFSGRQFSNSRSEMNVSTLELGDSALYLCASSSQGSGNTIYFGEGSWLTVV.

The genes are TRBV5-8 and TRBJ1-1; 7 bases fit TRBD1. CDR3 length: 14 amino acids. V trimming: 3 bases; J trimming: 4 bases; junction bases outside the gene matches: 6. Germline values: CDR1 SGHTS, CDR2 YDEGEE. The CDR3 reads CASSWGQPGTEAFF. The DNA of the CDR3 is TGTGCCAGCAGCTGGGGACAGCCGGGCACTGAAGCTTTCTTT.

The chain combines TRBV30 with TRBJ1-4; possibly TRBD1 for D (6 bases). Germline V gene data show CDR1 as GTSNPN and CDR2 as SVGIG (reference sequence). The CDR3 contains 13 residues. Trimming cost V 2 bases and J 6 bases, with 10 bases left between them. CDR3 region: CAWSRGGDEKLFF. The CDR3 DNA reads TGTGCCTGGAGTAGGGGGGGCGATGAAAAACTGTTTTTT.

The genes are TRBV7-2 and TRBJ2-3; 8 bases align to TRBD1. This CDR3 has 15 amino acids. Germline trimming cut 5 bases from V and 2 bases from J; bases unmatched to any gene: 6. CDR1 is SGHTA, CDR2 FQGNSA, per germline. DNA of the CDR3: TGTGCCAGCAGCGTGACAGGGGTATCCACAGATACGCAGTATTTT. It is translated as CASSVTGVSTDTQYF.

In this sample, this clone turned up a few times. The chain uses TRBV7-9 and TRBJ2-2; D might be TRBD2 (6 bases). Germline CDR1 is SEHNR and CDR2 is FQNEAQ (reference sequence). This CDR3 has 17 residues. V was clipped by 5 bases and J by 0 bases, with 16 bases between them. The CDR3, as DNA: TGTGCCAGCAGCATGTTACTTGGCGGGACGAACACCGGGGAGCTGTTTTTT. This sequence encodes CASSMLLGGTNTGELFF.

The V call is TRBV28, the J call TRBJ2-3, with a possible D match to TRBD1 (6 bases). CDR1 is MDHEN and CDR2 is SYDVKM in the germline V gene. The V and J ends lost 10 bases and 0 bases respectively, with 11 bases between them. CDR3 length: 13 amino acids. The CDR3 is CATSGASTDTQYF. DNA of the CDR3: TGTGCCACTTCAGGGGCCAGCACAGATACGCAGTATTTT.

The chain links TRBV7-9 to TRBJ1-5; maybe TRBD1 (6 bases). The length of the CDR3 is 17 residues. The V and J ends lost 11 bases and 0 bases respectively, with 23 bases between them. Germline V gives CDR1 SEHNR, CDR2 FQNEAQ (reference sequence). The CDR3 DNA follows: TGTGCCGTATGGGGGGGGGCAGTTCGGCTTAGCAATCAGCCCCAGCATTTT. It is translated as CAVWGGAVRLSNQPQHF.

The rearrangement links TRBV6-6 to TRBJ1-1, with D tentatively TRBD1 (5 bases). Trimming shortened V by 10 bases and J by 1 base, and 16 bases separated the two germline ends. Germline V gene sequence: CDR1 MNHNY, CDR2 SVGAGI (reference sequence). CDR3 length: 14 amino acids. DNA of the CDR3: TGTGCCACCCTGTCGGGGGAGGGGAACACTGAAGCTTTCTTT. It translates to CATLSGEGNTEAFF.

V and J are TRBV7-3 and TRBJ1-1; D ambiguous. Germline V lookup: CDR1 SGHTA, CDR2 FQGTGA. Deletions cut 1 base from V and 3 bases from J, with 6 bases between. The CDR3 extends over 13 amino acids. DNA of the CDR3: TGTGCCAGCAGCTTAAACTCGTACACTGAAGCTTTCTTT. It translates to CASSLNSYTEAFF.

The CDR3 coding sequence is TGCGCCAGCAGCCAAGATGGGGTCGACAGGGGTGTCTACGAGCAGTACTTC. As protein: CASSQDGVDRGVYEQYF. The gene calls are TRBV4-1 and TRBJ2-7, with 8 bases lining up with TRBD1. Germline assignment: CDR1 MGHRA and CDR2 YSYEKL. Unmatched junction bases numbered 10, after V lost 0 bases and J lost 3 bases. The CDR3 length is 17 residues.

The V and J genes are TRBV2 and TRBJ1-5; D not certain. V lost 6 bases and J 3 bases, leaving 15 bases between the germline ends. The CDR3 spans 15 residues. Germline lookup yields CDR1 SNHLY and CDR2 FYNNEI. The CDR3 sequence is CASSQADGNNQPQHF. Written as DNA, the CDR3 is TGTGCCAGCAGCCAAGCCGACGGGAACAATCAGCCCCAGCATTTT.

Only a few counts were recorded for this clone. The V and J genes are TRBV6-5 and TRBJ2-7, with D perhaps matching TRBD1 (5 bases). The CDR3 has 14 amino acids. Germline CDR1 and CDR2: MNHEY and SVGAGI. Trimming removed 10 bases from V and 0 bases from J, with 16 bases in between. This CDR3 is CATSWGRSSYEQYF. In nucleotides, the CDR3 is TGTGCCACTTCCTGGGGCAGGAGCTCCTACGAGCAGTACTTC.

V and J are TRBV28 and TRBJ2-1, with 7 bases that match TRBD1. Looked up from germline, CDR1 is MDHEN and CDR2 is SYDVKM. The CDR3 has 14 amino acids. V lost 5 bases to trimming and J lost 5 bases; unmatched junction nucleotides: 6. CDR3 bases: TGTGCCAGCAGTATCACAGGGGCCGACAATGAGCAGTTCTTC. It codes for CASSITGADNEQFF.

The J gene is TRBJ2-1, the V gene TRBV19, with D tentatively TRBD2 (7 bases). The CDR3 consists of 16 residues. The V and J ends lost 0 bases and 1 base respectively, with 10 bases between them. CDR1 and CDR2 (germline): LNHDA, SQIVND (reference sequence). The CDR3 DNA reads as TGTGCCAGTAGTATAGAGGCGGGGGCATCCTACAATGAGCAGTTCTTC. Its translation is CASSIEAGASYNEQFF. Variable domain in full (rest from reference TRBV19 and TRBJ2-1): DGGITQSPKYLFRKEGQNVTLSCEQNLNHDAMYWYRQDPGQGLRLIYYSQIVNDFQKGDIAEGYSVSREKKESFPLTVTSAQKNPTAFYLCASSIEAGASYNEQFFGPGTRLTVL.

The sample holds a few counts of this clone. The chain combines TRBV5-6 with TRBJ2-1, with 11 positions matching TRBD2. The CDR3 is made up of 17 amino acids. Germline V gene sequence: CDR1 SGHDT, CDR2 YYEEEE. J gave up 6 bases and V 4 bases, and 12 bases lay outside the gene matches. Here the CDR3 DNA reads TGTGCCAGCAGCCCTTTTTGGTTAGCGGGGGGGCCCAATGAGCAGTTCTTC. As protein: CASSPFWLAGGPNEQFF.

The V call is TRBV6-5, the J call TRBJ2-1; the D gene is possibly TRBD1 (5 bases). The V end lost 7 bases, the J end lost 4 bases, and 11 bases lay between the germline ends. Germline V CDR1 and CDR2: MNHEY, SVGAGI. There are 13 residues in the CDR3. The CDR3 loop is CASTTDLYNEQFF. In nucleotides, the CDR3 is TGTGCCAGCACGACAGACCTATACAATGAGCAGTTCTTC.

This chain joins TRBV28 and TRBJ2-1, with 8 bases fitting TRBD2. With V trimmed by 7 bases and J by 6 bases, 14 bases remained unmatched. CDR3 length: 16 amino acids. Germline V CDR1 and CDR2: MDHEN, SYDVKM. CDR3 in amino acids: CASIALGSGGSNEQFF. DNA for the CDR3: TGTGCCAGCATTGCCCTAGGGAGCGGGGGCTCCAATGAGCAGTTCTTC.

The chain recombines TRBV7-8 with TRBJ2-7; D uncertain. With 3 bases removed from V and 2 bases from J, the gap between germline ends came to 8 bases. This CDR3 spans 13 amino acids. Germline V gene lookup returns CDR1 SGHVS and CDR2 FQNEAQ. This chain's CDR3 is CASSFGQAYEQYF. The CDR3 DNA sequence: TGTGCCAGCAGCTTTGGGCAGGCCTACGAGCAGTACTTC. The variable domain in full, completed from reference TRBV7-8 and TRBJ2-7, reads GAGVSQSPRYKVAKRGQDVALRCDPISGHVSLFWYQQALGQGPEFLTYFQNEAQLDKSGLPSDRFFAERPEGSVSTLKIQRTQQEDSAVYLCASSFGQAYEQYFGPGTRLTVT.

The V gene is TRBV11-2, the J gene TRBJ1-2; 9 bases map to TRBD1. V lost 1 base, J lost 3 bases, and 0 bases stayed unmatched. The CDR3 totals 14 residues. From germline, CDR1 is SGHAT and CDR2 FQNNGV. As DNA, the CDR3 is TGTGCCAGCAGCTTAGGGACAGGGGACTATGGCTACACCTTC. This sequence encodes CASSLGTGDYGYTF.

The chain has TRBV15 and TRBJ1-6; tentatively, D is TRBD1 (6 bases). V gave up 4 bases and J gave up 6 bases, with 19 bases separating them. The CDR3 length is 17 residues. The germline V gene has CDR1 LNHNV and CDR2 YYDKDF (reference sequence). CDR3 DNA: TGTGCCACCAGCACAGAGTCAGGGGTACGAGGTAATTCACCCCTCCACTTT. It is translated as CATSTESGVRGNSPLHF.

This clone was seen a single time. The rearrangement links TRBV28 to TRBJ1-2; D possibly corresponds to TRBD1 (5 bases). CDR3 length equals 12 residues. Germline CDR1 reads MDHEN; CDR2 reads SYDVKM. The CDR3 is CAGATESYGYTF. CDR3 in DNA: TGTGCTGGGGCAACAGAGTCCTATGGCTACACCTTC.

The chain uses TRBV19 and TRBJ1-6, with 8 bases fitting TRBD1. Germline-derived CDR1 and CDR2 are LNHDA and SQIVND (reference sequence). CDR3 length equals 14 residues. J lost 8 bases, V lost 10 bases, and 10 bases had no gene match. In nucleotides, the CDR3 is TGTGCCACCGGGGACAGGTCCATTGATTCACCCCTCCACTTT. This codes for CATGDRSIDSPLHF.

The chain carries TRBV2 and TRBJ2-5; TRBD2 might be the D (6 bases). The J call may be wrong; the DNA end is better matched by TRBJ2-7. There are 14 residues in the CDR3. The germline gives CDR1 SNHLY, CDR2 FYNNEI. CDR3 sequence: CASSEGGEVYEQYF. CDR3 coding DNA: TGTGCCAGCAGTGAAGGAGGGGAGGTCTACGAGCAGTACTTC.